This entry lists 32 T cell receptor beta chains sequenced from one sample in a study of T cell changes during pregnancy in multiple sclerosis (dated by TCRdb to the late 2010s). Libraries were made using the immunoSEQ multiplex PCR assay. As stored in TCRdb, this immuneACCESS dataset retains in-frame rearrangements with V and J assigned. A fraction of the clones does not appear; measured against another copy, unresolved V genes explain less than half of the discrepancy, and the remainder lacks a known reason. The sample table lists 30,000 to 40,000 clones, around 91% of them with a count of one. Approximately 0.52% of the sample is taken by the ten largest. The specimen comprised CD4+ T cells from peripheral blood mononuclear cells, sampled in the second trimester of pregnancy. All receptors derive from a female donor with multiple sclerosis, enrolled in a pregnancy study.

This chain connects TRBV7-2 to TRBJ2-7; 8 bases match TRBD2. CDR3 size: 15 residues. V lost 6 bases and J lost 1; bases outside the gene matches: 8. Germline lookup yields CDR1 SGHTA and CDR2 FQGNSA. DNA for the CDR3: TGTGCCAGCAGTCGGGAGGCGGGAGGTTCCTACGAGCAGTACTTC. Protein sequence: CASSREAGGSYEQYF.

The chain joins TRBV9 to TRBJ1-3, with 8 bases that match TRBD1. Germline V CDR1 and CDR2: SGDLS, YYNGEE. The length of the CDR3 is 15 residues. J was trimmed by 4 bases and V by 3 bases; bases with no gene match: 6. CDR3 loop: CASSAGQGLGNTIYF. The CDR3 DNA is TGTGCCAGCAGCGCCGGACAGGGTTTGGGAAACACCATATATTTT.

V usage is TRBV7-9 and J usage is TRBJ2-1; 7 bases map to TRBD2. The CDR3 spans 18 residues. Looked up from germline, CDR1 is SEHNR and CDR2 is FQNEAQ (reference sequence). The J segment lost 0 bases and the V segment lost 5 bases, leaving 13 bases of the junction unmatched. The DNA for the CDR3 is TGTGCCAGCAGCCTATTTACCTTCGGGAGGAGCTCCTACAATGAGCAGTTCTTC. Translated, it gives CASSLFTFGRSSYNEQFF.

The V call is TRBV7-9, the J call TRBJ2-5; 7 bases are shared with TRBD1. This CDR3 region has 14 residues. Germline lookup yields CDR1 SEHNR and CDR2 FQNEAQ (reference sequence). V shed 3 bases, J shed 0 bases, and the junction held 1 base outside the gene matches. CDR3 amino acids: CASSFGTDQETQYF. Written as DNA, the CDR3 is TGTGCCAGCAGCTTCGGGACAGACCAAGAGACCCAGTACTTC.

The chain couples TRBV2 to TRBJ2-5; 13 bases are a match to TRBD2. The CDR3 spans 16 residues. Germline CDR1 and CDR2: SNHLY and FYNNEI. V trimming: 6 bases; J trimming: 4 bases; junction bases outside the gene matches: 8. The CDR3 protein is CASSRGLAGVGETQYF. The DNA of the CDR3 is TGTGCCAGCAGCAGAGGACTAGCGGGAGTCGGAGAGACCCAGTACTTC.

The chain is built from TRBV28 and TRBJ1-2; D call uncertain. The V gene lost 2 bases and the J gene lost 2 bases, with 3 bases spanning the gap. The CDR3 runs 12 residues. Germline V lookup: CDR1 MDHEN, CDR2 SYDVKM. CDR3 sequence: CASSLINYGYTF. The CDR3 DNA follows: TGTGCCAGCAGTTTAATAAACTATGGCTACACCTTC.

In this sample, this clone turned up once. The chain carries TRBV28 and TRBJ2-7; 8 bases line up with TRBD2. The germline V gene has CDR1 MDHEN and CDR2 SYDVKM. V gave up 6 bases and J gave up 2 bases; unmatched junction bases: 12. The CDR3 contains 16 residues. The CDR3, as DNA: TGTGCCAGCAGCCTATTAGGACTAGCCAGTACCTACGAGCAGTACTTC. It specifies CASSLLGLASTYEQYF.

The J gene is TRBJ2-1, the V gene TRBV9; 10 nucleotides line up with TRBD1. V was pared by 0 bases and J by 7 bases, with 4 bases of the junction left unmatched. Germline lookup yields CDR1 SGDLS and CDR2 YYNGEE. The CDR3 has 15 residues. This CDR3 is CASSVGQGAVNEQFF. CDR3 DNA: TGTGCCAGCAGCGTAGGACAGGGGGCGGTTAATGAGCAGTTCTTC.

The gene calls are TRBV30 and TRBJ2-1; D might be TRBD1 (6 bases). CDR1 is GTSNPN and CDR2 is SVGIG in the germline V gene (reference sequence). There are 14 residues in the CDR3. V was trimmed by 5 bases and J by 6 bases, leaving 17 bases between them. CDR3 sequence: CAWAGVGWSNEQFF. The DNA of the CDR3 is TGTGCCTGGGCAGGGGTTGGGTGGTCCAATGAGCAGTTCTTC.

The chain recombines TRBV7-2 with TRBJ2-5; 9 nucleotides align to TRBD2. Trimming cost V 2 bases and J 5 bases; bases outside gene matches: 6. The CDR3 sequence is 15 residues long. The V gene's germline CDR1 is SGHTA and CDR2 FQGNSA. The chain's CDR3 is CASSLMVAGAETQYF. DNA for the CDR3: TGTGCCAGCAGCTTAATGGTAGCGGGAGCGGAGACCCAGTACTTC. The full variable domain, in which reference TRBV7-2 and TRBJ2-5 provide the parts outside the CDR3, is GAGVSQSPSNKVTEKGKDVELRCDPISGHTALYWYRQSLGQGLEFLIYFQGNSAPDKSGLPSDRFSAERTGGSVSTLTIQRTQQEDSAVYLCASSLMVAGAETQYFGPGTRLLVL.

This clone is labeled as medium-sized. V usage is TRBV4-2 and J usage is TRBJ1-3, with D possibly matching TRBD1 (6 bases). Germline CDR1 reads LGHNA; CDR2 reads YNFKEQ. This CDR3 comprises 14 residues. V was cut by 0 bases and J by 4 bases, with 7 bases left in between. The CDR3 reads CASSQDDRGNTIYF. The CDR3 DNA sequence: TGTGCCAGCAGCCAAGACGACAGGGGAAACACCATATATTTT.

The chain uses TRBV7-9 and TRBJ2-7, with a tentative D call TRBD2 (6 bases). Deletions cut 2 bases from V and 7 bases from J, with 18 bases between. CDR3 length: 15 residues. Germline assignment: CDR1 SEHNR and CDR2 FQNEAQ (reference sequence). CDR3 nucleotide sequence: TGTGCCAGCAGCTTAACGGGAGCGTCTACGTGGGAGCAGTACTTC. It encodes CASSLTGASTWEQYF.

The J gene is TRBJ1-2, the V gene TRBV28; maybe TRBD1 (5 bases). CDR3 length: 13 residues. V was trimmed by 5 bases and J by 8 bases, leaving 15 bases between them. Germline V gives CDR1 MDHEN, CDR2 SYDVKM. CDR3 region: CASSTPGRRGYTF. CDR3 in DNA: TGTGCCAGCAGTACTCCAGGGCGTCGAGGCTACACCTTC.

This sequence joins TRBV5-6 and TRBJ1-1, with 7 bases matching TRBD1. The V segment lost 0 bases and the J segment 0 bases; nucleotides outside the gene matches: 8. Germline values: CDR1 SGHDT, CDR2 YYEEEE. The CDR3 runs to 17 residues. The CDR3 sequence is CASSLVEGANLNTEAFF. For the CDR3, the DNA is TGTGCCAGCAGCTTGGTTGAGGGGGCCAACCTGAACACTGAAGCTTTCTTT.

V usage is TRBV4-3 and J usage is TRBJ2-3; 13 positions agree with TRBD2. The CDR3 has 19 residues. V was pared by 5 bases and J by 0 bases, with 11 bases of the junction left unmatched. In germline, CDR1 is LGHNA, CDR2 YSLEER. CDR3 DNA sequence: TGCGCCAGCAGCTTGAGACTAGCGGGAGGTCTTGGTAGCACAGATACGCAGTATTTT. This codes for CASSLRLAGGLGSTDTQYF.

This clone has just a few counts. CDR3 region: CSVGWTGTAEQYF. The CDR3, as DNA: TGCAGCGTTGGGTGGACAGGGACTGCCGAGCAGTACTTC. This chain links TRBV29-1 with TRBJ2-7; 8 nucleotides agree with TRBD1. The junction had 8 bases not matched to a gene; V was cut back by 4 bases and J by 6 bases. The CDR3 spans 13 residues. CDR1 and CDR2 from the germline V gene are SQVTM and ANQGSEA.

This chain's CDR3 is CASSLAAGGPGELFF. CDR3 DNA sequence: TGTGCCAGCAGCTTAGCAGCGGGAGGGCCCGGGGAGCTGTTTTTT. The V call is TRBV7-9, the J call TRBJ2-2; 10 nucleotides agree with TRBD2. V was clipped by 0 bases and J by 6 bases; unmatched bases: 1. This CDR3 region has 15 residues. Per the germline V gene, CDR1 is SEHNR and CDR2 is FQNEAQ (reference sequence).

The chain employs TRBV7-8 and TRBJ1-5; 9 positions agree with TRBD1. V was clipped by 2 bases and J by 4 bases; unmatched bases: 12. Germline V gives CDR1 SGHVS, CDR2 FQNEAQ. The CDR3 has 18 amino acids. The CDR3 protein is CASSLPYHRGLRNQPQHF. The DNA for the CDR3 is TGTGCCAGCAGCTTACCGTACCACAGGGGGCTGCGAAATCAGCCCCAGCATTTT.

This clone has just a few counts. V is TRBV7-9 and J is TRBJ1-2, with 7 bases that match TRBD1. The CDR3 totals 13 residues. With 5 bases clipped from V and 7 bases from J, the junction kept 7 bases outside the gene matches. Germline CDR1 reads SEHNR; CDR2 reads FQNEAQ (reference sequence). CDR3 sequence: CASSHRQGGGYTF. Written as DNA, the CDR3 is TGTGCCAGCAGCCATCGACAGGGCGGTGGCTACACCTTC.

The V and J genes are TRBV15 and TRBJ1-4; 7 bases agree with TRBD1. Germline-derived CDR1 and CDR2 are LNHNV and YYDKDF (reference sequence). Unmatched junction bases numbered 5, after V lost 2 bases and J lost 8 bases. This CDR3 has 14 amino acids. The CDR3 here is CATSRNRGREKLFF. For the CDR3, the DNA is TGTGCCACCAGCAGAAACAGGGGAAGGGAAAAACTGTTTTTT.

In DNA form, the CDR3 reads TGTGCCAGCAGTGCAACAGGGGCTGGGGCCAACGTCCTGACTTTC. Its protein product is CASSATGAGANVLTF. V is TRBV28 and J is TRBJ2-6; 7 bases are shared with TRBD1. Germline V gene sequence: CDR1 MDHEN, CDR2 SYDVKM. The ends lost 5 bases at V and 2 bases at J; junction bases unmatched: 3. The CDR3 runs to 15 residues.

The CDR3: CASQQGAPGNTIYF. DNA for the CDR3: TGTGCCAGCCAACAGGGCGCCCCTGGAAACACCATATATTTT. This chain uses TRBV18 with TRBJ1-3; a possible D gene is TRBD1 (6 bases). Between the trimmed V and J ends, which lost 8 bases and 2 bases, there was a span of 13 bases. The CDR3 spans 14 residues. Per germline, CDR1 KGHSH and CDR2 LQKENI.

For this clone: A read error may account for a junction end that differs from germline. This sequence joins TRBV2 and TRBJ2-1; D ambiguous. CDR1 is SNHLY, CDR2 FYNNEI, per germline. The CDR3 runs 12 residues. CDR3 region: CASTEVRREQFF. The CDR3 DNA follows: TGTGCCAGCACTGAAGTGCGGAGAGAGCAGTTCTTC.

The chain couples TRBV6-1 to TRBJ2-7, with 7 bases lining up with TRBD1. The germline gives CDR1 MNHNS, CDR2 SASEGT. Unmatched junction bases numbered 3, after V lost 4 bases and J lost 0 bases. The CDR3 has 14 residues. DNA for the CDR3: TGTGCCAGCAGTGCGGACAGGCGCTCCTACGAGCAGTACTTC. Its protein product is CASSADRRSYEQYF.

The V and J genes are TRBV7-2 and TRBJ1-1; D is unresolved. CDR3 size: 13 residues. Trimming removed 6 bases from V and 2 bases from J, with 10 bases in between. CDR1 and CDR2 (germline): SGHTA, FQGNSA. The CDR3 loop reads CASRQLENTEAFF. The CDR3 bases are TGTGCCAGCAGACAACTAGAAAACACTGAAGCTTTCTTT.

The V call is TRBV29-1, the J call TRBJ1-2; D unclear. The germline V gene has CDR1 SQVTM and CDR2 ANQGSEA. The CDR3 loop spans 11 amino acids. V lost 2 bases and J 7 bases, leaving 8 bases between the germline ends. The CDR3 DNA sequence: TGCAGCGTTGAAAGTTATAGTGGCTACACCTTC. Residues: CSVESYSGYTF.

The V gene is TRBV7-9, the J gene TRBJ2-4; D unclear. Germline V lookup: CDR1 SEHNR, CDR2 FQNEAQ (reference sequence). The CDR3 consists of 13 residues. The V end was cut by 5 bases, the J end by 8 bases, with 13 bases between. The CDR3 sequence is CASSPVEGDIQYF. For the CDR3, the DNA is TGTGCCAGCAGCCCCGTCGAAGGAGACATTCAGTACTTC.

This clone was counted once. V usage is TRBV7-2 and J usage is TRBJ1-4, with 9 bases matching TRBD1. CDR1 is SGHTA, CDR2 FQGNSA, per germline. Germline trimming cut 8 bases from V and 5 bases from J; bases unmatched to any gene: 6. There are 14 residues in the CDR3. CDR3 amino acids: CASAPGQGNEKLFF. The CDR3 DNA reads as TGTGCCAGCGCACCGGGACAGGGCAATGAAAAACTGTTTTTT.

CDR3 DNA sequence: TGTGCCAGCAGTTGGGACTTTTACAATGAGCAGTTCTTC. Translated, it gives CASSWDFYNEQFF. The V and J genes are TRBV7-9 and TRBJ2-1; tentatively, D is TRBD2 (6 bases). CDR3 length: 13 residues. V dropped 6 bases and J dropped 4 bases, with 10 bases sitting between them. Looked up from germline, CDR1 is SEHNR and CDR2 is FQNEAQ (reference sequence).

The count of this clone is one. V usage is TRBV6-1 and J usage is TRBJ1-2; D not certain. V was trimmed by 2 bases and J by 4 bases, leaving 8 bases between them. The CDR3 is made up of 13 amino acids. Germline V gene data show CDR1 as MNHNS and CDR2 as SASEGT. The CDR3, as DNA: TGTGCCAGCAGTGAAAGCGGGCCCTATGGCTACACCTTC. It codes for CASSESGPYGYTF.

The chain carries TRBV30 and TRBJ2-5, with 10 bases lining up with TRBD2. The V gene end was trimmed by 3 bases and the J gene end by 4 bases; junction bases not matched to a gene: 8. Per the germline V gene, CDR1 is GTSNPN and CDR2 is SVGIG (reference sequence). The CDR3 is made up of 15 amino acids. CDR3 loop: CAWSTSGIRSETQYF. The CDR3 nucleotides are TGTGCCTGGAGCACTAGCGGGATAAGATCAGAGACCCAGTACTTC.

This rearrangement joins TRBV30 to TRBJ2-7; no firm D call. V lost 6 bases and J 1 base, leaving 10 bases between the germline ends. This CDR3 contains 12 residues. Per the germline V gene, CDR1 is GTSNPN and CDR2 is SVGIG (reference sequence). CDR3 in DNA: TGTGCCTGCTCGACTGTTTCCTACGAGCAGTACTTC. Translating gives CACSTVSYEQYF. Filled out from reference TRBV30 and TRBJ2-7, the complete variable domain reads SQTIHQWPATLVQPVGSPLSLECTVEGTSNPNLYWYRQAAGRGLQLLFYSVGIGQISSEVPQNLSASRPQDRQFILSSKKLLLSDSGFYLCACSTVSYEQYFGPGTRLTVT.